Listed below are T cell receptor beta chains from one sample, sequenced in a study of cytomegalovirus exposure and HLA in healthy donors. Profiling relied on immunoSEQ multiplex PCR, and the TCRdb table lists in-frame clones only, not all of them. This table has 95,000 to 100,000 clones, about 80% appearing once. The sequenced sample consisted of PBMCs. These receptors originate from a man aged 35 to 55 in good health and CMV-seronegative. Both conserved end residues are part of each CDR3. The D gene is left open where the match is weak. Clone size is given for some rows only: seen once, a few or many times, or a class if the clone is expanded.

len	v_gene	abundance	j_gene	d_gene	CDR3nt	CDR3aa
15	TRBV9	NA	TRBJ1-5	TRBD1	TGTGCCAGCAGCGCCACGGGACAGGGGAATCAGCCCCAGCATTTT	CASSATGQGNQPQHF
14	TRBV29-1	NA	TRBJ1-1	NA	TGCAGCGTTGGGTCCACAGGGAGACGAGGTGAAGCTTTCTTT	CSVGSTGRRGEAFF
16	TRBV5-1	few	TRBJ2-1	TRBD2	TGCGCCAGCAGCTTTACTAGCGGGGGTTCCTACAATGAGCAGTTCTTC	CASSFTSGGSYNEQFF
12	TRBV6-6	once	TRBJ1-5	NA	TGTGCCAGCAGAGCAGGGTATCAGCCCCAGCATTTT	CASRAGYQPQHF
17	TRBV5-4	NA	TRBJ1-4	TRBD1	TGTGCCAGCAGCCCCACTCCCGGGACAGGGGGGGTTGAAAAACTGTTTTTT	CASSPTPGTGGVEKLFF
13	TRBV23-1	NA	TRBJ1-2	TRBD1	TGCGCCAGCCCGGACAGGGAAATGCGTGGCTACACCTTC	CASPDREMRGYTF
15	TRBV6-4	NA	TRBJ1-2	NA	TGTGCCAGCACCCCCGAGGGTACTACTAACTATGGCTACACCTTC	CASTPEGTTNYGYTF
16	TRBV5-1	NA	TRBJ2-2	TRBD2	TGCGCCAGCAGCCCCATTAGCGGGGGGCCCACCGGGGAGCTGTTTTTT	CASSPISGGPTGELFF
16	TRBV28	NA	TRBJ1-2	TRBD1	TGTGCCAGCAGTTCCGGGACAGGGAAGACGAGGGTTGGCTACACCTTC	CASSSGTGKTRVGYTF
14	TRBV9	NA	TRBJ2-5	TRBD1	TGTGCCAGCAGCGTAGAGGGACAGGGGTTGACCCAGTACTTC	CASSVEGQGLTQYF
15	TRBV4-2	few	TRBJ1-6	NA	TGTGCCAGCAGCCAAGACCAGGGTGTTAATTCACCCCTCCACTTT	CASSQDQGVNSPLHF
16	TRBV5-4	NA	TRBJ2-2	TRBD1	TGTGCCAGCAGCCCACCCCGGACAGGGGACACCGGGGAGCTGTTTTTT	CASSPPRTGDTGELFF
14	TRBV6-6	NA	TRBJ1-5	TRBD1	TGTGCCAGCAGTTATCGACAGGGTAATCAGCCCCAGCATTTT	CASSYRQGNQPQHF
16	TRBV6-1	NA	TRBJ2-2	TRBD1	TGTGCCAGCAGTGAGGGCAGGGGGCGCATAACCGGGGAGCTGTTTTTT	CASSEGRGRITGELFF
16	TRBV5-5	NA	TRBJ1-4	TRBD1	TGTGCCAGCAGCAGGGACAGGGGCGCAACTAATGAAAAACTGTTTTTT	CASSRDRGATNEKLFF
15	TRBV4-3	NA	TRBJ2-5	TRBD1	TGCGCCAGCAGCCAAGACGACAGGGTGGGGGAGACCCAGTACTTC	CASSQDDRVGETQYF
16	TRBV4-3	few	TRBJ2-5	TRBD1	TGCGCCAGCAGCCAAGACCGGACAGGGGGAGGAGAGACCCAGTACTTC	CASSQDRTGGGETQYF
15	TRBV7-2	NA	TRBJ1-6	NA	TGTGCCAGCAGCTTAGACAGGGCCTATAATTCACCCCTCCACTTT	CASSLDRAYNSPLHF
14	TRBV6-6	few	TRBJ1-4	TRBD1	TGTGCCAGCAGGCATACAGGGGCTAATGAAAAACTGTTTTTT	CASRHTGANEKLFF
16	TRBV6-1	NA	TRBJ2-1	NA	TGTGCCAGCAGTGAAAGGTGGGAGTATGGGATCAATGAGCAGTTCTTC	CASSERWEYGINEQFF